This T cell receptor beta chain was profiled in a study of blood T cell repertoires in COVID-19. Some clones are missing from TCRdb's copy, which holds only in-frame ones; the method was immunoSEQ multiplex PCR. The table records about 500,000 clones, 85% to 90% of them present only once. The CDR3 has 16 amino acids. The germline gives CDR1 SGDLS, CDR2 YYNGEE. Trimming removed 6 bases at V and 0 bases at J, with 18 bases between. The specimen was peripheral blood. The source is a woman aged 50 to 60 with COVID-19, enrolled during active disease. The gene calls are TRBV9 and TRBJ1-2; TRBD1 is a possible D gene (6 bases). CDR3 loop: CASTKGDVFPNYGYTF. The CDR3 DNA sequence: TGTGCCAGCACCAAGGGGGACGTTTTTCCTAACTATGGCTACACCTTC.